This T cell receptor beta chain was identified in a study of blood T cell repertoires in COVID-19. On the study more broadly: Samples taken during acute and convalescent COVID-19 were collected in the United States, Italy and Spain. Sources were T cells, B-cell-depleted T cells, or PBMCs; the material itself was cDNA or gDNA.

As originally analysed: The assay estimated nucleated cells by amplifying reference gene primers. Libraries were prepared by immunoSEQ multiplex PCR; TCRdb keeps only in-frame clonotypes and omits some of them. V, J and clone size are those of that table, while D and trimming were read from the DNA. The table lists about 250,000 clones, around 90% of them singletons. CDR1 SGHDN and CDR2 FVKESK come from the germline V gene. Trimming cost V 0 bases and J 8 bases; bases outside gene matches: 6. There are 15 residues in the CDR3. Sample: peripheral blood. The chain couples TRBV14 to TRBJ1-4; 7 bases agree with TRBD1. The receptor's source is a woman aged 30 to 39 with acute or convalescent COVID-19. CDR3 amino acids: CASSQDYRGGEKLFF. CDR3 DNA: TGTGCCAGCAGCCAAGACTACAGGGGAGGAGAAAAACTGTTTTTT.